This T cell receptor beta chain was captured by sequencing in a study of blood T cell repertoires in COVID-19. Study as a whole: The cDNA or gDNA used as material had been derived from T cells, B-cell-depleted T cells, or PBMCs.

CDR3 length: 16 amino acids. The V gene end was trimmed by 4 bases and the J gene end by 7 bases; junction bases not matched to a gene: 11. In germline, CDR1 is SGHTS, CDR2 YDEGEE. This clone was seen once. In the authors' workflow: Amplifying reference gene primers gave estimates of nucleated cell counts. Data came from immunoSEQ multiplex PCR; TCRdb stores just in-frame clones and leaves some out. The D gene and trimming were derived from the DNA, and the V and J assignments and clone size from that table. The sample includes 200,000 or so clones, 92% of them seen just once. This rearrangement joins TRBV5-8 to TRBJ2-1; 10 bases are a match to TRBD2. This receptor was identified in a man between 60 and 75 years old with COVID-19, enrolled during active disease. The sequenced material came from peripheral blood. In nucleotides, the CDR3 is TGTGCCAGCAGCCCCCAGCCAGCGGGAGGGGGGAATGAGCAGTTCTTC. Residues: CASSPQPAGGGNEQFF.